This entry concerns a single T cell receptor (beta chain). Germline loops: CDR1 MNHNY, CDR2 SVGAGI (reference sequence). The V and J ends lost 9 bases and 4 bases, in that order; junction bases with no gene match: 12. This CDR3 comprises 14 residues. This entry comes from a study of blood T cell repertoires in COVID-19. Study details: Whether acute or convalescent, the COVID-19 samples came from the United States, Italy and Spain.

In the study's own analysis: Using reference gene primer amplification, nucleated cell counts were estimated. Some clones are missing from TCRdb's copy, which holds only in-frame ones; the method was immunoSEQ multiplex PCR. D and trimming come from the DNA, and the V and J calls and clone size come from that table. The profile shows about 29,000 clones, roughly 80% of them singletons. The rearrangement links TRBV6-6 to TRBJ2-7; 7 bases are a match to TRBD1. The sequenced sample consisted of peripheral blood. The sequence came from a woman aged 70-85 years with active or convalescent COVID-19. CDR3 sequence: CARTRQGPFYEQYF. In DNA form, the CDR3 reads TGTGCCAGGACCAGACAGGGCCCGTTTTACGAGCAGTACTTC.